Following are 25 T cell receptor beta chains from one sample sequenced in a study of Graves' ophthalmopathy and Graves' hyperthyroidism. The sequenced template was RNA, covering the TCR beta CDR3 region. The workflow started with a first-round RT-PCR run with HTBI primers and then moved on to a second-round multiplex PCR. Each CDR3 protein is one row after TCRdb ran MiXCR on the multiplex PCR reads. Here the sample spans approximately 160,000 distinct CDR3 sequences, around two fifths being singletons. Sequencing was carried out using peripheral blood. The receptor set was obtained from a woman between 40 and 50 years old with Graves' ophthalmopathy.

V is TRBV6-1 and J is TRBJ2-5; 12 bases align to TRBD2. The length of the CDR3 is 16 residues. CDR1 and CDR2 (germline): MNHNS, SASEGT. The V and J ends lost 5 bases and 2 bases, in that order; junction bases with no gene match: 6. The CDR3 spells CASSRRLAGVQETQYF. Written as DNA, the CDR3 is TGTGCCAGCAGTCGACGACTAGCGGGGGTTCAAGAGACCCAGTACTTC.

This sequence joins TRBV11-2 and TRBJ1-3, with a tentative D call TRBD1 (5 bases). Per germline, CDR1 SGHAT and CDR2 FQNNGV. V dropped 0 bases and J dropped 0 bases, with 9 bases sitting between them. The CDR3 loop spans 16 amino acids. The CDR3 loop is CASSLDPGTSGNTIYF. CDR3 bases: TGTGCCAGCAGCTTAGATCCGGGGACCTCTGGAAACACCATATATTTT.

This clonotype was counted many times. This chain uses TRBV20-1 with TRBJ1-1; D uncertain. This CDR3 spans 10 amino acids. V lost 2 bases and J 7 bases, leaving 5 bases between the germline ends. CDR1 is DFQATT, CDR2 SNEGSKA, per germline (reference sequence). Written as DNA, the CDR3 is TGCAGTGCTAGATACAATGAAGCTTTCTTT. This codes for CSARYNEAFF.

This sequence joins TRBV6-5 and TRBJ1-5; D is uncertain. There are 16 residues in the CDR3. Trimming shortened V by 2 bases and J by 5 bases, and 16 bases separated the two germline ends. Germline CDR1 reads MNHEY; CDR2 reads SVGAGI. In DNA form, the CDR3 reads TGTGCCAGCAGTTACGGAGGTGGTAGTCACGATCAGCCCCAGCATTTT. Its protein product is CASSYGGGSHDQPQHF.

This chain connects TRBV15 to TRBJ1-5; the D gene is possibly TRBD1 (5 bases). Germline-derived CDR1 and CDR2 are LNHNV and YYDKDF (reference sequence). This CDR3 region has 15 residues. The germline V and J ends were trimmed by 0 bases and 6 bases, with 12 bases remaining between them. CDR3 sequence reads: CATSRDVMGTQPQHF. CDR3 DNA: TGTGCCACCAGCAGAGATGTTATGGGGACTCAGCCCCAGCATTTT.

The V gene is TRBV2, the J gene TRBJ2-1; D is unresolved. Per germline, CDR1 SNHLY and CDR2 FYNNEI. This CDR3 has 9 residues. CDR3 sequence reads: CALGHEQFF. As DNA, the CDR3 is TGTGCACTCGGCCATGAGCAGTTCTTC.

The chain recombines TRBV25-1 with TRBJ1-5, with unresolved D. This CDR3 comprises 15 residues. V gave up 2 bases and J gave up 0 bases, with 8 bases separating them. The V gene's germline CDR1 is MGHDK and CDR2 SYGVNS. DNA for the CDR3: TGTGCCAGCAGTGAAGGGGAGAGTAGCAATCAGCCCCAGCATTTT. As protein: CASSEGESSNQPQHF.

The table lists this clonotype with many counts. This chain links TRBV12-3 or TRBV12-4 with TRBJ1-2, with D possibly matching TRBD1 (5 bases). Between the trimmed V and J ends, which lost 0 bases and 4 bases, there was a span of 12 bases. The CDR3 covers 15 residues. The CDR3 DNA sequence: TGTGCCAGCAGTTTAGCGAGTGGGACCCTCTATGGCTACACCTTC. This gives the protein CASSLASGTLYGYTF.

This clonotype was seen repeatedly, ten times or more. The chain links TRBV28 to TRBJ1-5; the D is unclear. This CDR3 contains 16 residues. Germline V lookup: CDR1 MDHEN, CDR2 SYDVKM. The germline V and J ends were trimmed by 1 base and 2 bases, with 12 bases remaining between them. The CDR3, as DNA: TGTGCCAGCAGTTTATTGGAGGGCTCGGGCAATCAGCCCCAGCATTTT. Amino acid sequence: CASSLLEGSGNQPQHF.

This clonotype has at least ten counts. This chain uses TRBV12-3 or TRBV12-4 with TRBJ1-2; maybe TRBD1 (5 bases). V gave up 7 bases and J gave up 5 bases, with 20 bases separating them. This CDR3 has 15 residues. The CDR3 here is CASTLRSARGYGYTF. As DNA, the CDR3 is TGTGCCAGCACCCTAAGGTCCGCTCGGGGGTATGGCTACACCTTC.

The sample holds many counts of this clonotype. It may be a read error: a sequence one base away is much more abundant. CDR3 nucleotides: TGTGCCAGCAGCCACGGGACAGGGGGATACTATGGCTACACCTTC. Its translation is CASSHGTGGYYGYTF. The genes are TRBV14 and TRBJ1-2; 11 bases map to TRBD1. V was pared by 3 bases and J by 3 bases, with 3 bases of the junction left unmatched. The CDR3 is made up of 15 amino acids. Per germline, CDR1 SGHDN and CDR2 FVKESK. The entire variable domain, with the rest obtained from reference TRBV14 and TRBJ1-2, is as follows: EAGVTQFPSHSVIEKGQTVTLRCDPISGHDNLYWYRRVMGKEIKFLLHFVKESKQDESGMPNNRFLAERTGGTYSTLKVQPAELEDSGVYFCASSHGTGGYYGYTFGSGTRLTVV.

This clonotype showed up many times. The chain links TRBV5-5 to TRBJ2-5; no reliable D call. V gave up 7 bases and J gave up 2 bases, with 12 bases separating them. This CDR3 is 13 amino acids long. Germline V lookup: CDR1 SGHKS, CDR2 YYEKEE (reference sequence). The CDR3 nucleotides read TGTGCCAGCGGCTACCCTACTCAAGAGACCCAGTACTTC. As protein: CASGYPTQETQYF.

This clonotype has ten or more counts. The chain uses TRBV7-2 and TRBJ2-7; D might be TRBD2 (6 bases). V shed 6 bases and J shed 1 base, with 19 bases lying between them. The CDR3 sequence is 16 residues long. The germline CDR1 and CDR2 sequences are SGHTA and FQGNSA. CDR3 amino acids: CASRGTESGSSYEQYF. The CDR3 DNA reads as TGTGCCAGCAGGGGAACAGAGAGCGGGTCTTCCTACGAGCAGTACTTC.

The J gene is TRBJ2-5, the V gene TRBV28, with 7 bases aligning to TRBD1. The V segment lost 1 base and the J segment 1 base; nucleotides outside the gene matches: 6. CDR1 is MDHEN, CDR2 SYDVKM, per germline. The CDR3 has 16 amino acids. The CDR3 is CASSLLRQGVQETQYF. The CDR3 bases are TGTGCCAGCAGTTTATTGCGACAGGGAGTCCAAGAGACCCAGTACTTC.

The gene calls are TRBV5-1 and TRBJ1-2; tentative D call: TRBD1 (5 bases). The CDR3 is 13 amino acids. V dropped 5 bases and J dropped 8 bases, with 16 bases sitting between them. Germline V lookup: CDR1 SGHRS, CDR2 YFSETQ. In nucleotides, the CDR3 is TGCGCCAGCAGGATTGACAGCTCCTACGGCTACACCTTC. Its protein is CASRIDSSYGYTF.

Ten or more counts support this clonotype. V usage is TRBV6-5 and J usage is TRBJ1-1; TRBD1 agrees at 10 bases. The germline CDR1 and CDR2 sequences are MNHEY and SVGAGI. The CDR3 loop spans 15 amino acids. V dropped 4 bases and J dropped 5; count of bases not matched to a gene: 7. The DNA for the CDR3 is TGTGCCAGCAGTTGGGACAGGGGCGTGTCAACTGAAGCTTTCTTT. It encodes CASSWDRGVSTEAFF.

This clonotype was seen at least ten times. A much larger clonotype is one base distant, so this may be a read error. The V gene is TRBV12-3 or TRBV12-4, the J gene TRBJ1-5, with D perhaps TRBD1 (5 bases). The CDR3 length is 13 residues. The V end was cut by 7 bases, the J end by 7 bases, with 14 bases between. CDR3 nucleotides: TGTGCCAGCAACCGAGGGGTACAGCAGCCCCAGCATTTT. Protein: CASNRGVQQPQHF.

V and J are TRBV12-5 and TRBJ1-2; D is unclear. The ends were cut back, 2 bases at V and 8 bases at J, with 9 bases in the middle. This CDR3 has 12 residues. Germline CDR1 reads LGHNT; CDR2 reads FRNRAP. CDR3 nucleotides: TGTGCTAGTGGTTTGCCAGGTCGGGGCTACACCTTC. This translates into CASGLPGRGYTF.

Here the CDR3 reads CASSSVERGTYEQYF. The CDR3 DNA reads as TGTGCCAGCAGCTCCGTCGAGCGGGGGACCTACGAGCAGTACTTC. The chain is built from TRBV7-9 and TRBJ2-7, with TRBD2 identical over 8 bases. Germline V CDR1 and CDR2: SEHNR, FQNEAQ (reference sequence). The trim removed 4 bases at V and 2 bases at J, leaving 7 bases unmatched. There are 15 residues in the CDR3.

The chain carries TRBV12-3 or TRBV12-4 and TRBJ1-2, with 8 bases fitting TRBD1. After removal of 7 bases from V and 8 bases from J, the junction contained 9 bases not matched to a gene. This CDR3 region has 13 residues. CDR3 region: CASNDGQGWGYTF. The CDR3 DNA reads as TGTGCCAGCAATGATGGACAGGGTTGGGGCTACACCTTC.

The CDR3 coding sequence is TGTGCCTGGAGTGTACGGGGGGCAGGAGGGTATGGCTACACCTTC. Protein sequence: CAWSVRGAGGYGYTF. The chain couples TRBV30 to TRBJ2-4, with D possibly TRBD1 on 6 matching bases. TRBJ1-2 matches the DNA end more closely, so the J call is doubtful. CDR1 and CDR2 (germline): GTSNPN, SVGIG (reference sequence). The CDR3 totals 15 residues.

This chain connects TRBV19 to TRBJ1-2; 10 bases agree with TRBD1. After removal of 6 bases from V and 3 bases from J, the junction contained 13 bases not matched to a gene. The length of the CDR3 is 17 residues. Per the germline V gene, CDR1 is LNHDA and CDR2 is SQIVND (reference sequence). CDR3 sequence reads: CASRLDRGRGIHYGYTF. CDR3 nucleotide sequence: TGTGCCAGTAGGCTCGACAGGGGGCGCGGGATCCACTATGGCTACACCTTC.

The sample holds many counts of this clonotype. This chain uses TRBV6-6 with TRBJ1-5; a weak D match, TRBD1 (6 bases). This CDR3 has 20 amino acids. Trimming took 5 bases from V and 0 from J, leaving 26 bases between them. CDR1 is MNHNY and CDR2 is SVGAGI in the germline V gene (reference sequence). The CDR3: CASSIRGRGRIIYSNQPQHF. The CDR3 DNA follows: TGTGCCAGCAGTATTCGAGGCAGGGGACGCATCATCTATAGCAATCAGCCCCAGCATTTT.

This clonotype came up many times. This rearrangement joins TRBV6-5 to TRBJ1-1; the D is unclear. V lost 7 bases and J lost 2, with 14 bases in between. CDR1 is MNHEY and CDR2 is SVGAGI in the germline V gene. The CDR3 extends over 14 amino acids. CDR3 protein: CASTSGTGNTEAFF. The CDR3 DNA reads as TGTGCCAGCACCTCGGGCACGGGCAACACTGAAGCTTTCTTT.

This clonotype was recorded at least ten times. V gene TRBV11-1 combines with J gene TRBJ1-1; a possible D gene is TRBD1 (6 bases). This CDR3 has 16 residues. The germline V and J ends were trimmed by 5 bases and 1 base, with 17 bases remaining between them. CDR1 is SGHAT, CDR2 FQDESV, per germline (reference sequence). In DNA, the CDR3 is TGTGCCAGCAGCAAACAGGGATTCGGGCCGAACACTGAAGCTTTCTTT. Protein product: CASSKQGFGPNTEAFF.